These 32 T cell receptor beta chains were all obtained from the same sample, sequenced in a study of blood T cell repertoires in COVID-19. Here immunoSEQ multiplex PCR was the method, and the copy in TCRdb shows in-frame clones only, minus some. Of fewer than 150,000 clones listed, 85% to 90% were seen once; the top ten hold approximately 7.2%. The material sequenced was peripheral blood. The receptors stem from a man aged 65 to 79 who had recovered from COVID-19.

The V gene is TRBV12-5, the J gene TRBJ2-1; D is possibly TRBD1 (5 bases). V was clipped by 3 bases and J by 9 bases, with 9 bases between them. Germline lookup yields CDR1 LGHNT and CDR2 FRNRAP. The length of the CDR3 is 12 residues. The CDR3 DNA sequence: TGTGCTAGTGGTTTCGGTAGGGGTGAGCAGTTCTTC. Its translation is CASGFGRGEQFF. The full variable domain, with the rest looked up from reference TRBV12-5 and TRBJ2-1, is DARVTQTPRHKVTEMGQEVTMRCQPILGHNTVFWYRQTMMQGLELLAYFRNRAPLDDSGMPKDRFSAEMPDATLATLKIQPSEPRDSAVYFCASGFGRGEQFFGPGTRLTVL.

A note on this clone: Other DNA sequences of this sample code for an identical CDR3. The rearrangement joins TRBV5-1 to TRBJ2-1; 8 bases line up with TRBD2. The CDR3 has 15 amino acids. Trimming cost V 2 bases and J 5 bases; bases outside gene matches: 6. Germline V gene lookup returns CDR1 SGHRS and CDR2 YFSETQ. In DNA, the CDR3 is TGCGCCAGCAGCTTAATTCCGGGAGGGGACAATGAGCAGTTCTTC. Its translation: CASSLIPGGDNEQFF.

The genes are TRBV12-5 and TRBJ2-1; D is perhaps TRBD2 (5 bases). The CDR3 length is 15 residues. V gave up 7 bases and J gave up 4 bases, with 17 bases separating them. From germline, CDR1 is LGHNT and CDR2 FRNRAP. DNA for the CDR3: TGTGCTAGTGCCCCCTTCACGGGGTCGTACAATGAGCAGTTCTTC. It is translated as CASAPFTGSYNEQFF. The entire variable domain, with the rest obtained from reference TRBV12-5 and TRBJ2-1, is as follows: DARVTQTPRHKVTEMGQEVTMRCQPILGHNTVFWYRQTMMQGLELLAYFRNRAPLDDSGMPKDRFSAEMPDATLATLKIQPSEPRDSAVYFCASAPFTGSYNEQFFGPGTRLTVL.

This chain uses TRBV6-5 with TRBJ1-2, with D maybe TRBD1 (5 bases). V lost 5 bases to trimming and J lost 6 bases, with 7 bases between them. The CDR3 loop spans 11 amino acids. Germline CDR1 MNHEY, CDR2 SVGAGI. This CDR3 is CASSRGDGYTF. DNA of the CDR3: TGTGCCAGCAGTCGGGGGGATGGCTACACCTTC.

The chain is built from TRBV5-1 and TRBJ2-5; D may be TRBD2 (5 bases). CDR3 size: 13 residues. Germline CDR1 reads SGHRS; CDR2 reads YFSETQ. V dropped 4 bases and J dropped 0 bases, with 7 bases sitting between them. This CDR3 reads CASSPGDQETQYF. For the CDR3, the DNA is TGCGCCAGCAGCCCCGGGGACCAAGAGACCCAGTACTTC. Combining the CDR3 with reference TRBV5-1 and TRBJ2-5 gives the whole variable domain KAGVTQTPRYLIKTRGQQVTLSCSPISGHRSVSWYQQTPGQGLQFLFEYFSETQRNKGNFPGRFSGRQFSNSRSEMNVSTLELGDSALYLCASSPGDQETQYFGPGTRLLVL.

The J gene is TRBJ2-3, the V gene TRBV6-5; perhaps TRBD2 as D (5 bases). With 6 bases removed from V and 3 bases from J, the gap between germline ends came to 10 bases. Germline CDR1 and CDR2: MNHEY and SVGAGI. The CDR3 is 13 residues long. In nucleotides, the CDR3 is TGTGCCAGCAGGGAGGACGGAACAGATACGCAGTATTTT. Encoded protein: CASREDGTDTQYF.

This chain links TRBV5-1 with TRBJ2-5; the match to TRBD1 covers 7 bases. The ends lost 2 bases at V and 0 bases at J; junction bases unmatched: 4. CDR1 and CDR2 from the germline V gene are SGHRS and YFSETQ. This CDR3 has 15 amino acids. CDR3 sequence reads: CASSLLGTDQETQYF. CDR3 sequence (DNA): TGCGCCAGCAGCTTACTCGGGACAGACCAAGAGACCCAGTACTTC. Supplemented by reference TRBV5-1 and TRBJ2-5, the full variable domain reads KAGVTQTPRYLIKTRGQQVTLSCSPISGHRSVSWYQQTPGQGLQFLFEYFSETQRNKGNFPGRFSGRQFSNSRSEMNVSTLELGDSALYLCASSLLGTDQETQYFGPGTRLLVL.

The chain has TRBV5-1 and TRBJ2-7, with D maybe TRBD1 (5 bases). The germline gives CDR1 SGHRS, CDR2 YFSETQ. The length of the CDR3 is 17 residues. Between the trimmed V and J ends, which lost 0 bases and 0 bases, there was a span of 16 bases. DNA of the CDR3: TGCGCCAGCAGCTTGGCCTTGGGTGGGGCCCGCTCCTACGAGCAGTACTTC. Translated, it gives CASSLALGGARSYEQYF.

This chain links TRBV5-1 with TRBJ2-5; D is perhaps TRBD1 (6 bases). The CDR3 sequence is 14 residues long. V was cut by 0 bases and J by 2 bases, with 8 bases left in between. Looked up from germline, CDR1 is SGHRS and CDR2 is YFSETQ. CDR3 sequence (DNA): TGCGCCAGCAGCTTGGAGGGGGTTCAAGAGACCCAGTACTTC. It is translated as CASSLEGVQETQYF.

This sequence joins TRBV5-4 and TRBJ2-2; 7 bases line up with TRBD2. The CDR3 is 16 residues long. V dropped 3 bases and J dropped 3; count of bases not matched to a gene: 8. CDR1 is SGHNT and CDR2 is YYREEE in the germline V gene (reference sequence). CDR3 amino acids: CASSSPAGADTGELFF. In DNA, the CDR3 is TGTGCCAGCAGCTCCCCGGCGGGAGCGGACACCGGGGAGCTGTTTTTT.

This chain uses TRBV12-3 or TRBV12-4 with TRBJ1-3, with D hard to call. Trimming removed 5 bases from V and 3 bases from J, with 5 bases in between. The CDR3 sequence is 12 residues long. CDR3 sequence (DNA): TGTGCCAGCAGTCTTCTTGGAAACACCATATATTTT. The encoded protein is CASSLLGNTIYF.

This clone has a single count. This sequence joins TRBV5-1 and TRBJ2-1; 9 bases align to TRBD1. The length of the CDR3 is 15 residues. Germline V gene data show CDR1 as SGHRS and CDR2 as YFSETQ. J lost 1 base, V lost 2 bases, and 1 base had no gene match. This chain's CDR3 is CASSFGQGSYNEQFF. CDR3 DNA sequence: TGCGCCAGCAGCTTCGGACAGGGGTCCTACAATGAGCAGTTCTTC.

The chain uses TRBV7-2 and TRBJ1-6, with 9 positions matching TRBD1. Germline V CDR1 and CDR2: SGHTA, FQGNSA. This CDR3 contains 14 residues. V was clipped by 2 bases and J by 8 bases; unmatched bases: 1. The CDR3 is CASSLRQGDSPLHF. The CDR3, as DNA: TGTGCCAGCAGCTTAAGACAGGGGGATTCACCCCTCCACTTT.

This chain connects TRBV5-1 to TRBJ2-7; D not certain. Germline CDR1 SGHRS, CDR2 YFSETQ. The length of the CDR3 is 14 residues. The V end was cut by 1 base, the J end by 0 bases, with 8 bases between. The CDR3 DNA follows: TGCGCCAGCAGCTTGAACGGTGGCTCCTACGAGCAGTACTTC. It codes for CASSLNGGSYEQYF. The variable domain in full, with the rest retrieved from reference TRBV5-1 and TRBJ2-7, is KAGVTQTPRYLIKTRGQQVTLSCSPISGHRSVSWYQQTPGQGLQFLFEYFSETQRNKGNFPGRFSGRQFSNSRSEMNVSTLELGDSALYLCASSLNGGSYEQYFGPGTRLTVT.

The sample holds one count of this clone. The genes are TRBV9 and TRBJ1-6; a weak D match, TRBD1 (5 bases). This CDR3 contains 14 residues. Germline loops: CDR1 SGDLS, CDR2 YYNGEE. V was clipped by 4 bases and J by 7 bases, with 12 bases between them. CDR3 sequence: CASSSGEGNSPLHF. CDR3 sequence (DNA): TGTGCCAGCAGCTCCGGGGAGGGGAATTCACCCCTCCACTTT.

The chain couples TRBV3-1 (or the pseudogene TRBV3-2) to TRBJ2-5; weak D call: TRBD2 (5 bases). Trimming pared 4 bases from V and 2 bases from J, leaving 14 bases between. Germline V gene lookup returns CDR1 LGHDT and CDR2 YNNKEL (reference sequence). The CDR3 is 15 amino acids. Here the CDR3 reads CASSRALGSQETQYF. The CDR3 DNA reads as TGTGCCAGCAGCCGAGCACTGGGGAGTCAAGAGACCCAGTACTTC.

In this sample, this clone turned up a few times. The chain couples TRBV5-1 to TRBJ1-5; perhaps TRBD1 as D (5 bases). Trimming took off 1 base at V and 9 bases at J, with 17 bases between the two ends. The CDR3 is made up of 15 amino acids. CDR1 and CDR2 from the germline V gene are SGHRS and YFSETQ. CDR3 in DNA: TGCGCCAGCAGCTTGAACAGCGGGGGTAGGGGGCCCCAGCATTTT. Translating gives CASSLNSGGRGPQHF.

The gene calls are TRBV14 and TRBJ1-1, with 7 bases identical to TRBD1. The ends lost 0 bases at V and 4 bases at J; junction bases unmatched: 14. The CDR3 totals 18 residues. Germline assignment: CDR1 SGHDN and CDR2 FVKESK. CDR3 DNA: TGTGCCAGCAGCCAAGATCTAAGGGGGCCAAAGTTGGGCACTGAAGCTTTCTTT. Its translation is CASSQDLRGPKLGTEAFF.

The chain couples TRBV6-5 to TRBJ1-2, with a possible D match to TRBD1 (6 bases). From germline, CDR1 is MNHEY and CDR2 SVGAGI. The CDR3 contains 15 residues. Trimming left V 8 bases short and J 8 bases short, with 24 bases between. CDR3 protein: CASQRGAGVGSGYTF. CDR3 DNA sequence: TGTGCCAGCCAGAGGGGAGCAGGGGTAGGGAGCGGCTACACCTTC.

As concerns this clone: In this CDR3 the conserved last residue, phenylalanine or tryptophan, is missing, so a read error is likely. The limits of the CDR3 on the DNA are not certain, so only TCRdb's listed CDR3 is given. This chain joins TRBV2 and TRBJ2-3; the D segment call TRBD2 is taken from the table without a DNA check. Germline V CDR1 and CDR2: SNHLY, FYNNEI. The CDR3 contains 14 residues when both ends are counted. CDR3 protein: CASSAPLRAGISHY.

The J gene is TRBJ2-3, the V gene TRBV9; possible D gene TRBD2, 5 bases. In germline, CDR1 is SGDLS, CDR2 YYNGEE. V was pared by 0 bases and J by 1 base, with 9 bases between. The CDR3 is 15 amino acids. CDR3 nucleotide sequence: TGTGCCAGCAGCGTAGGAGGGAGTGGCACAGATACGCAGTATTTT. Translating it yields CASSVGGSGTDTQYF.

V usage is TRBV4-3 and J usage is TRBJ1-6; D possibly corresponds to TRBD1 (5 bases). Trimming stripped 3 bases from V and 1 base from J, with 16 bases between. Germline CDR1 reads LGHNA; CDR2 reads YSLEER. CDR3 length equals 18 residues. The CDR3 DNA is TGCGCCAGCAGCCAGGAACTTCCAGGGTCGTCCTATAATTCACCCCTCCACTTT. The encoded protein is CASSQELPGSSYNSPLHF.

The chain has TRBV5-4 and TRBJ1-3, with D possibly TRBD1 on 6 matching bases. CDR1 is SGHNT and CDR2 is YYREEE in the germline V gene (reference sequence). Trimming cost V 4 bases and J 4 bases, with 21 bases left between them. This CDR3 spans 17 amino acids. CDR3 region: CASSLGGGGALGNTIYF. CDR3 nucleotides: TGTGCCAGCAGCCTAGGTGGCGGGGGCGCGTTAGGAAACACCATATATTTT.

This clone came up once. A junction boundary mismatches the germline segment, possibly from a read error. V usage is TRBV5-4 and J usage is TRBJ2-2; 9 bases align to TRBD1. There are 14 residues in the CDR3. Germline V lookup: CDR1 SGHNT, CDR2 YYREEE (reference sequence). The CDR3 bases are TGTGCCAGCAGCAAACAGGGGGCTACCGAGGAGCTGTTTTTT. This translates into CASSKQGATEELFF.

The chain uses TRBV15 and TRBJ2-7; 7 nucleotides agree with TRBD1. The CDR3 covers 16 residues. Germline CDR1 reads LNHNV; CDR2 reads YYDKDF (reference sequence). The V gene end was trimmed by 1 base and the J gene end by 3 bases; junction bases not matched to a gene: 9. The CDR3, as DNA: TGTGCCACCAGCAGAGGAGGACAGGCAAGAGGCTACGAGCAGTACTTC. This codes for CATSRGGQARGYEQYF.

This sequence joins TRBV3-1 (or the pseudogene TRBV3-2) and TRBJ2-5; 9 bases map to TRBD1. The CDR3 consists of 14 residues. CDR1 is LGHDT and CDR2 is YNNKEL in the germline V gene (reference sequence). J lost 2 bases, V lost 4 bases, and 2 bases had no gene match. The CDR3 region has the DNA TGTGCCAGCAGCCCGACAGGGGGGCAAGAGACCCAGTACTTC. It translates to CASSPTGGQETQYF.

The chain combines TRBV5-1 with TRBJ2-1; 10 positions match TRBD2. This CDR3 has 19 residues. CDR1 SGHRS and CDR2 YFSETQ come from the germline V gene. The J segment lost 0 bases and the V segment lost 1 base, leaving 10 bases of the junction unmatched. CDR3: CASSLQGLADLPSYNEQFF. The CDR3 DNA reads TGCGCCAGCAGCTTGCAAGGACTAGCGGATTTACCCTCCTACAATGAGCAGTTCTTC.

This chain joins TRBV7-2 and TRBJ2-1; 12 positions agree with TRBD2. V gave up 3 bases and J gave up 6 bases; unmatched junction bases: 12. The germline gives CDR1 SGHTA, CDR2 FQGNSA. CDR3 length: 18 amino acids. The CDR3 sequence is CASSLTSGGTLVSNEQFF. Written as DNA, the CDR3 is TGTGCCAGCAGCTTGACTAGCGGGGGAACACTAGTAAGCAATGAGCAGTTCTTC. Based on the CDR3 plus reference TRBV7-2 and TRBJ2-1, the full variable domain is GAGVSQSPSNKVTEKGKDVELRCDPISGHTALYWYRQSLGQGLEFLIYFQGNSAPDKSGLPSDRFSAERTGGSVSTLTIQRTQQEDSAVYLCASSLTSGGTLVSNEQFFGPGTRLTVL.

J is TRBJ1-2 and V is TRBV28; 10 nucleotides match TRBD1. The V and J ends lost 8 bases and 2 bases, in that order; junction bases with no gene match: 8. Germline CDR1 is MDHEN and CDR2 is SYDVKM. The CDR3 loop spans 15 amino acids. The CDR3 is CASLTGGTSNYGYTF. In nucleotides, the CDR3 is TGTGCCAGCCTGACAGGGGGCACGTCGAACTATGGCTACACCTTC.

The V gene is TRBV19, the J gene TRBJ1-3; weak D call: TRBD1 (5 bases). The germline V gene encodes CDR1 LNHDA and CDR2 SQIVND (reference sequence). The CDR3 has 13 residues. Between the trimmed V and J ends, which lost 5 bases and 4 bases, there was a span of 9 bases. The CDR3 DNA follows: TGTGCCAGTAGTCCAGGGTACGGAAACACCATATATTTT. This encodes CASSPGYGNTIYF. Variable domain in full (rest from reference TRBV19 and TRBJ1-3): DGGITQSPKYLFRKEGQNVTLSCEQNLNHDAMYWYRQDPGQGLRLIYYSQIVNDFQKGDIAEGYSVSREKKESFPLTVTSAQKNPTAFYLCASSPGYGNTIYFGEGSWLTVV.

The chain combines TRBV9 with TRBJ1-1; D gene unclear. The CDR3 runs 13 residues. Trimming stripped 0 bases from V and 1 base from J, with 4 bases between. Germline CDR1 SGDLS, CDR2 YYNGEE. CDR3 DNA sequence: TGTGCCAGCAGCGTAGACGGGAACACTGAAGCTTTCTTT. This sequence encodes CASSVDGNTEAFF.

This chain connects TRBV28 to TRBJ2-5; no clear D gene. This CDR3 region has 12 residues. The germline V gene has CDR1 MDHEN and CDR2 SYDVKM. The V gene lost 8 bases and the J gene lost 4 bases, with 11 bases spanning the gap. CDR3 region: CASYMNRETQYF. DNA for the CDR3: TGTGCCAGCTACATGAATCGAGAGACCCAGTACTTC.